This TCR beta chain was obtained from a study of blood T cell repertoires in COVID-19. This CDR3 contains 15 residues. The V end was cut by 2 bases, the J end by 10 bases, with 20 bases between. The germline CDR1 and CDR2 sequences are KGHSH and LQKENI. The repertoire was sequenced with immunoSEQ multiplex PCR; TCRdb's copy has only in-frame clones and lacks some. The sample has 350,000 to 450,000 clones, 83% seen once. The source material was PBMCs or T cells enriched from blood (not recorded which). The sequence derives from a woman aged 45-65 years who had recovered from COVID-19. V usage is TRBV18 and J usage is TRBJ1-1; a weak D match, TRBD1 (5 bases). The CDR3 region has the DNA TGTGCCAGCTCACCAGGGACTGCACAGGTCTGGACAGCTTTCTTT. This encodes CASSPGTAQVWTAFF.